A single sample gave rise to the 12 T cell receptor beta chains below, sequenced in a study of T cell repertoires in cytomegalovirus infection. MiXCR was run by TCRdb on the reads, yielding one entry per CDR3 protein. The table lists about 890,000 distinct CDR3 sequences, approximately 33% of them singletons. Their antigen targets remain unknown. The material was cultured CD8+ T cells from PBMCs, obtained from culture after CMV antigen stimulation. The receptors were gathered from a human donor in good health (CMV status not recorded). Some clones in this sample may be carry-over from other donors' samples.

The chain recombines TRBV5-3 with TRBJ2-7; D gene uncertain. TRBV5-3 is noted as an ORF with a role that remains uncertain. The CDR3 length is 14 residues. V dropped 8 bases and J dropped 4 bases, with 19 bases sitting between them. This chain's CDR3 is CASSSPGLPYEQYF. The CDR3 coding sequence is TGTGCCAGCAGTTCCCCTGGGTTACCTTACGAGCAGTACTTC.

The chain employs TRBV6-2 or TRBV6-3 and TRBJ2-7; 10 bases fit TRBD2. With V trimmed by 0 bases and J by 4 bases, 9 bases remained unmatched. There are 17 residues in the CDR3. Germline CDR1 reads MNHEY; CDR2 reads SVGEGT. CDR3 nucleotide sequence: TGTGCCAGCAGTTACTCGGCTAGCGGGGGACACATTTACGAGCAGTACTTC. Protein: CASSYSASGGHIYEQYF.

This clonotype occurred a few times. CDR3 residues: CASSLLGTEYQPQHF. CDR3 in DNA: TGTGCCAGCAGTTTATTAGGGACAGAATATCAGCCCCAGCATTTT. V gene TRBV27 combines with J gene TRBJ1-5; 7 nucleotides align to TRBD1. Trimming cost V 1 base and J 5 bases; bases outside gene matches: 5. The CDR3 covers 15 residues. CDR1 is MNHEY and CDR2 is SMNVEV in the germline V gene (reference sequence).

The chain recombines TRBV5-8 with TRBJ2-7; D not certain. CDR1 is SGHTS and CDR2 is YDEGEE in the germline V gene. CDR3 length: 15 residues. With 3 bases removed from V and 3 bases from J, the gap between germline ends came to 16 bases. The CDR3, as DNA: TGTGCCAGCAGCTCGCCCGTTACCCCACTCTACGAGCAGTACGTC. This encodes CASSSPVTPLYEQYV.

Only a few counts were recorded for this clonotype. V is TRBV10-2 and J is TRBJ2-1; D is ambiguous. Trimming removed 1 base from V and 10 bases from J, with 8 bases in between. This CDR3 is built from 12 residues. Germline values: CDR1 WSHSY, CDR2 SAAADI. The CDR3 loop is CASSEYSTEQFF. CDR3 nucleotide sequence: TGCGCCAGCAGTGAGTACAGCACGGAGCAGTTCTTC.

This clonotype has a handful of counts. J is TRBJ2-2 and V is TRBV7-9; no clear D. Trimming took 5 bases from V and 0 from J, leaving 13 bases between them. The CDR3 spans 16 residues. Germline-derived CDR1 and CDR2 are SEHNR and FQNEAQ (reference sequence). In DNA form, the CDR3 reads TGTGCCAGCAGCCCTCCTTATGGGGCGAACACCGGGGAGCTGTTTTTT. Translating gives CASSPPYGANTGELFF.

The chain combines TRBV28 with TRBJ1-3, with D perhaps TRBD1 (5 bases). Looked up from germline, CDR1 is MDHEN and CDR2 is SYDVKM. V was pared by 3 bases and J by 4 bases, with 16 bases between. This CDR3 region has 16 residues. DNA of the CDR3: TGTGCCAGCAGTTTGTACGCAGGGTACGGGGGAAACACCATATATTTT. Translation gives CASSLYAGYGGNTIYF.

The V call is TRBV4-1, the J call TRBJ1-2; D not certain. This CDR3 comprises 15 residues. Germline CDR1 and CDR2: MGHRA and YSYEKL. V lost 1 base to trimming and J lost 2 bases, with 11 bases between them. CDR3 loop: CASSQVFTANYGYTF. DNA of the CDR3: TGCGCCAGCAGCCAAGTCTTCACAGCGAACTATGGCTACACCTTC.

The rearrangement uses TRBV6-2 or TRBV6-3 and TRBJ2-1; 16 bases align to TRBD2. This CDR3 contains 18 residues. Germline CDR1 is MNHEY and CDR2 is SVGEGT. The ends lost 0 bases at V and 3 bases at J; junction bases unmatched: 2. This CDR3 is CASSYSGLAGGNYNEQFF. The CDR3 nucleotides read TGTGCCAGCAGTTACTCGGGACTAGCGGGGGGGAACTACAATGAGCAGTTCTTC.

The chain has TRBV19 and TRBJ2-1; D perhaps matches TRBD2 (5 bases). From germline, CDR1 is LNHDA and CDR2 SQIVND (reference sequence). The CDR3 sequence is 13 residues long. The V end lost 9 bases, the J end lost 7 bases, and 16 bases lay between the germline ends. The CDR3 protein is CASLSGNKNEQFF. In nucleotides, the CDR3 is TGTGCCAGCCTCTCCGGGAACAAAAATGAGCAGTTCTTC.

This clonotype was seen a handful of times. This chain links TRBV6-2 or TRBV6-3 with TRBJ2-7; D may be TRBD1 (5 bases). In germline, CDR1 is MNHEY, CDR2 SVGEGT. This CDR3 spans 13 amino acids. Deletions cut 2 bases from V and 5 bases from J, with 10 bases between. The CDR3 DNA reads as TGTGCCAGCAGTTACGGAAGGGGTAACGAGCAGTACTTC. The encoded protein is CASSYGRGNEQYF.

J is TRBJ2-1 and V is TRBV4-2, with 7 bases matching TRBD2. Per the germline V gene, CDR1 is LGHNA and CDR2 is YNFKEQ. J gave up 8 bases and V 1 base, and 8 bases lay outside the gene matches. The CDR3 length is 15 residues. The CDR3 here is CASSQVTASGDEQFF. The CDR3 DNA follows: TGTGCCAGCAGCCAAGTAACGGCTAGCGGCGATGAGCAGTTCTTC.